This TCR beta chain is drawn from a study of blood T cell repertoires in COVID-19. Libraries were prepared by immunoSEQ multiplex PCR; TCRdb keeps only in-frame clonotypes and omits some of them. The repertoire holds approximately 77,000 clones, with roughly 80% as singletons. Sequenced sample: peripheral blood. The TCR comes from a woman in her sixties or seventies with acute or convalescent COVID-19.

The CDR3 region has the DNA TGTGCCACCAGTGATTTGCAGGCAGGGGGCGGGGAGACCCAGTACTTC. Translated: CATSDLQAGGGETQYF. The V gene is TRBV24-1, the J gene TRBJ2-5; the match to TRBD1 covers 8 bases. V shed 0 bases, J shed 5 bases, and the junction held 7 bases outside the gene matches. CDR1 is KGHDR, CDR2 SFDVKD, per germline. There are 16 residues in the CDR3.